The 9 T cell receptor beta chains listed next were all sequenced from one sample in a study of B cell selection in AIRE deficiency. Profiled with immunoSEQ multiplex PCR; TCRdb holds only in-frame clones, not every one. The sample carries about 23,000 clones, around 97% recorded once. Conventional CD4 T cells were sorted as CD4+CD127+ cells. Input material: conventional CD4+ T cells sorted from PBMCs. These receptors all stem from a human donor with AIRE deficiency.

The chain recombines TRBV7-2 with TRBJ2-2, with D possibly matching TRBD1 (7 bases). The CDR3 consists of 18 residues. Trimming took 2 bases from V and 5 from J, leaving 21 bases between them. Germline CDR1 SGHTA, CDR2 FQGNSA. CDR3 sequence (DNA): TGTGCCAGCAGCTTAAGAACCAGGGGGAAAGGGGGGACCGGGGAGCTGTTTTTT. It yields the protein CASSLRTRGKGGTGELFF.

The CDR3 nucleotides read TGTGCCAGCAGCTTAAGGCTAGCGGGAGTAGCCGGGGAGCTGTTTTTT. Protein product: CASSLRLAGVAGELFF. The chain is built from TRBV7-3 and TRBJ2-2; 10 positions agree with TRBD2. V lost 1 base to trimming and J lost 6 bases; unmatched junction nucleotides: 5. The CDR3 is 16 amino acids. Germline V gene sequence: CDR1 SGHTA, CDR2 FQGTGA. Full variable domain (remainder filled in from reference TRBV7-3 and TRBJ2-2): GAGVSQTPSNKVTEKGKYVELRCDPISGHTALYWYRQSLGQGPEFLIYFQGTGAADDSGLPNDRFFAVRPEGSVSTLKIQRTERGDSAVYLCASSLRLAGVAGELFFGEGSRLTVL.

DNA of the CDR3: TGTGCCAGCAGATCGAGGTGGCAGGATATCACAGATACGCAGTATTTT. As protein: CASRSRWQDITDTQYF. This chain connects TRBV7-8 to TRBJ2-3; D gene uncertain. V shed 6 bases and J shed 2 bases, with 18 bases lying between them. This CDR3 region has 16 residues. Per the germline V gene, CDR1 is SGHVS and CDR2 is FQNEAQ.

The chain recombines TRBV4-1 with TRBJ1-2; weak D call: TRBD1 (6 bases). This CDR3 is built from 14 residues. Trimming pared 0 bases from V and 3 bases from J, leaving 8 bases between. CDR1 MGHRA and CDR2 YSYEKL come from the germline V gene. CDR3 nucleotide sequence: TGCGCCAGCAGCCAAGAGGCAGGGGACTATGGCTACACCTTC. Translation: CASSQEAGDYGYTF.

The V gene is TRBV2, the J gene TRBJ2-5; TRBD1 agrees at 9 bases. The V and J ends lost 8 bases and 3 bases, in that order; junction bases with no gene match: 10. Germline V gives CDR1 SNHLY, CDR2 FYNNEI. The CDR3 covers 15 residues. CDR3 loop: CASSTGTGWEETQYF. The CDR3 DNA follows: TGTGCCAGCTCCACCGGGACAGGGTGGGAAGAGACCCAGTACTTC.

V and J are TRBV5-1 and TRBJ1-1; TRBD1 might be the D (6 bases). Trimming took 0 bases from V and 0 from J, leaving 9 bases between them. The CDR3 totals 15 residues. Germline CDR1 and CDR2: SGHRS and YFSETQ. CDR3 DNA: TGCGCCAGCAGCTTGGATGGACAGTTGAACACTGAAGCTTTCTTT. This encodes CASSLDGQLNTEAFF. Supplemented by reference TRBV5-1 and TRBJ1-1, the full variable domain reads KAGVTQTPRYLIKTRGQQVTLSCSPISGHRSVSWYQQTPGQGLQFLFEYFSETQRNKGNFPGRFSGRQFSNSRSEMNVSTLELGDSALYLCASSLDGQLNTEAFFGQGTRLTVV.

This CDR3 reads CASTNRDSGELFF. Written as DNA, the CDR3 is TGTGCCAGCACAAACAGGGACTCCGGGGAGCTGTTTTTT. This rearrangement joins TRBV7-2 to TRBJ2-2; D assignment may be TRBD1 or TRBD2 (6 bases each). Trimming took off 7 bases at V and 6 bases at J, with 12 bases between the two ends. The CDR3 has 13 residues. Germline V gene sequence: CDR1 SGHTA, CDR2 FQGNSA.

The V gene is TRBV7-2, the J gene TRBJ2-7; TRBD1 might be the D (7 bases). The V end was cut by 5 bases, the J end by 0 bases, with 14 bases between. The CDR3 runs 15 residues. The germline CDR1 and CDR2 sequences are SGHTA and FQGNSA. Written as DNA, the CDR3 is TGTGCCAGCAGCCCCCAGGGGGGAACCTCCTACGAGCAGTACTTC. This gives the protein CASSPQGGTSYEQYF.

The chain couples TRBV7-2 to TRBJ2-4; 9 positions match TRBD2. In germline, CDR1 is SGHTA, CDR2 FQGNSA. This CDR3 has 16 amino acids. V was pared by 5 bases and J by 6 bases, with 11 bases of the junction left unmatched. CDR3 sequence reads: CASSPPGLASGNIQYF. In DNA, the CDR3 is TGTGCCAGCAGCCCCCCCGGACTAGCGTCGGGAAACATTCAGTACTTC.